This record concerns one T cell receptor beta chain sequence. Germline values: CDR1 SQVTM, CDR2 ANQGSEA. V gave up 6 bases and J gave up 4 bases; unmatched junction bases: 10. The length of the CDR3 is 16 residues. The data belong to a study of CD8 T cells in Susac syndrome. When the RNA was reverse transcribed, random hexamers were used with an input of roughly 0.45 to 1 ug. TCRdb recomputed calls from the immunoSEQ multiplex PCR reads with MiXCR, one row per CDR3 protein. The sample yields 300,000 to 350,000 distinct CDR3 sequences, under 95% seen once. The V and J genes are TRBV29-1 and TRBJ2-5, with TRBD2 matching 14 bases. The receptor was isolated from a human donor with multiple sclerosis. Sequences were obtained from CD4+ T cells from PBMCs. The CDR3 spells CSVSGTSGGVLETQYF. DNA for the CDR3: TGCAGCGTCTCCGGGACTAGCGGGGGAGTCCTAGAGACCCAGTACTTC.